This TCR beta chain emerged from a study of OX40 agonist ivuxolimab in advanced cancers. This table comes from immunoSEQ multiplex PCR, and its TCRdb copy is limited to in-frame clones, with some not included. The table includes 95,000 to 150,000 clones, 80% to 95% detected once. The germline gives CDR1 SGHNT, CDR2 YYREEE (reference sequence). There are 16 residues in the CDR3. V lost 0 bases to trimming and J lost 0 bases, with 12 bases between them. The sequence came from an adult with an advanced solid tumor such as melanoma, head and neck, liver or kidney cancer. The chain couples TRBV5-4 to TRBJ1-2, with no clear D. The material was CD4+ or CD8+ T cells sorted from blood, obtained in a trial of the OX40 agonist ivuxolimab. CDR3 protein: CASSLVIGITNYGYTF. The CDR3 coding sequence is TGTGCCAGCAGCTTGGTGATCGGGATAACTAACTATGGCTACACCTTC.